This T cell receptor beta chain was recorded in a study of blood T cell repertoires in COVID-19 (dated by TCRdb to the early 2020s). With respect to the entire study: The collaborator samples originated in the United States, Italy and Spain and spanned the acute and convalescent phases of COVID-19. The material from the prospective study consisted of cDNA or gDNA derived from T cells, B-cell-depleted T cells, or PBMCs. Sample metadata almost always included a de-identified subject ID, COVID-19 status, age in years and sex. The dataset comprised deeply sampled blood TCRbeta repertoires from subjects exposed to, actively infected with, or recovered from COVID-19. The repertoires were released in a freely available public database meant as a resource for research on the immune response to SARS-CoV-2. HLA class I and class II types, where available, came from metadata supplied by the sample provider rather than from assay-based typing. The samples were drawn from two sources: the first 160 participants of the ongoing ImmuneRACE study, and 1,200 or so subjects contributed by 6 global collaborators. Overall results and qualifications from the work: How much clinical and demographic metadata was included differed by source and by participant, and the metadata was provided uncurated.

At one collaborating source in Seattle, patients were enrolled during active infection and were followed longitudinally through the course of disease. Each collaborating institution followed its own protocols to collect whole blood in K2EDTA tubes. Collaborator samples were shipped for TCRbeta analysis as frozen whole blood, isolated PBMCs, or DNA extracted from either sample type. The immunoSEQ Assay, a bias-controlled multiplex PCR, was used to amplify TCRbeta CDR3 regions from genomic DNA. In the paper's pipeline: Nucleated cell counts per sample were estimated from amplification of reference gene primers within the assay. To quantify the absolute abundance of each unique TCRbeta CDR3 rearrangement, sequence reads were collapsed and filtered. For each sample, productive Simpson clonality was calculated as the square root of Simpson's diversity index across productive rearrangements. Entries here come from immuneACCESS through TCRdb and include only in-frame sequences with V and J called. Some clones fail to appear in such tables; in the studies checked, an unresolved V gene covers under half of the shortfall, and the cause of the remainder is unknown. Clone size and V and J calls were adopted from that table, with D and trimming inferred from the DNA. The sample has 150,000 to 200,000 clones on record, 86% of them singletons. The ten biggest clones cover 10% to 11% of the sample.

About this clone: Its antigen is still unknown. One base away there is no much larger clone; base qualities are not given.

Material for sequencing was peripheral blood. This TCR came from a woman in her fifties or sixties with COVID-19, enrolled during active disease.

The DNA sequence follows: TGTGCCAGCAGCCAAGTCCGGGGCTCTGGAAACACCATATATTTT. Its protein product is CASSQVRGSGNTIYF. This sequence uses TRBV3-1 (or the pseudogene TRBV3-2) and TRBJ1-3, with no confidently assigned D gene. V is shortened by 1 base, J by 0 bases, and the region joining them spans 7 bases. The CDR3 spans 15 residues, from the cysteine through the phenylalanine. Only the CDR3 part of the read is kept: 45 bases, read in frame from the first base. CDR1 and CDR2 are drawn from the germline V gene (reference sequence): LGHDT, YNNKEL.